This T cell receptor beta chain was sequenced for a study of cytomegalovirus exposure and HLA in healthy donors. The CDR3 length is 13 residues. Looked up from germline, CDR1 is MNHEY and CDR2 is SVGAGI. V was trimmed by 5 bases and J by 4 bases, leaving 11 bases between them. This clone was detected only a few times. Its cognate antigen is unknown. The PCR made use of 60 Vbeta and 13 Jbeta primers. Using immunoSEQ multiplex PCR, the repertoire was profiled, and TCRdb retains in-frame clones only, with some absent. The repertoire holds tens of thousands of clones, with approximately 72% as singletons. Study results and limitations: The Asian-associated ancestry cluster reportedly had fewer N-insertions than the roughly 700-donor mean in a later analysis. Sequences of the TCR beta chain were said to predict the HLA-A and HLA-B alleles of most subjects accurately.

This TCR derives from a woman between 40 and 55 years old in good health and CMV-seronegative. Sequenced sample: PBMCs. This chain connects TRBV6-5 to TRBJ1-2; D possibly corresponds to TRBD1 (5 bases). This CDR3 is CASSPSTAYGYTF. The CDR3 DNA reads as TGTGCCAGCAGTCCTTCGACAGCCTATGGCTACACCTTC.